This T cell receptor beta chain was found in a study of cytomegalovirus exposure and HLA in healthy donors. Study summary: For the approximately 400 genotyped donors, 75% to 90% fell within the Caucasian-associated ancestry cluster. Study outcomes and limitations: Overall, some 160 TCR beta chains were annotated as cytomegalovirus-associated.

This clone was seen once. Its cognate antigen is unknown. CDR1 and CDR2 from the germline V gene are LGHNA and YNFKEQ. The V end lost 0 bases, the J end lost 2 bases, and 16 bases lay between the germline ends. The CDR3 covers 17 residues. Healthy bone marrow donors supplied every sample. PCR primers comprised 60 Vbeta and 13 Jbeta primers. The assay was immunoSEQ multiplex PCR, and TCRdb's table has in-frame clones only and misses some. The top ten hold approximately 2.1% of the sample, which has 200,000 or so clones, 77% seen once. Sequencing was performed on PBMCs. The gene calls are TRBV4-2 and TRBJ2-5; the D gene is possibly TRBD2 (8 bases). This TCR came from a woman in her twenties or thirties in good health and CMV-seropositive. The CDR3 protein is CASSQDSGGLGQETQYF. As DNA, the CDR3 is TGTGCCAGCAGCCAAGATTCAGGGGGACTAGGGCAAGAGACCCAGTACTTC.